This TCR beta chain was identified during a study of blood T cell repertoires in COVID-19. The CDR3 totals 18 residues. V lost 3 bases, J lost 4 bases, and 12 bases stayed unmatched. CDR1 and CDR2 (germline): SGHRS, YFSETQ. Per the study methods: Estimation of nucleated cell counts relied on the amplification of reference gene primers. The method was immunoSEQ multiplex PCR; TCRdb's version includes in-frame clones alone and lacks a portion of them. D and trimming were read from the DNA, whereas the V and J calls and clone size are those reported in that table. The sample comprises about 87,000 clones, about 85% of which are singletons, and approximately 2.8% rests with the top ten.

This clonotype originated in an elderly woman with COVID-19, enrolled during active disease. The chain uses TRBV5-1 and TRBJ2-6, with 8 bases that match TRBD1. Sequencing was done on a sample of peripheral blood. The CDR3: CASSSGTTGGTGANVLTF. Here the CDR3 DNA reads TGCGCCAGCAGCTCCGGTACCACAGGGGGAACAGGGGCCAACGTCCTGACTTTC.